What follows is one T cell receptor beta chain and its context. A junction boundary mismatches the germline segment, possibly from a read error. The data originate from a study of blood T cell repertoires in COVID-19. About the research overall: Donors in the United States, Italy and Spain gave samples during acute or convalescent COVID-19. T cells, B-cell-depleted T cells, or PBMCs supplied cDNA or gDNA.

CDR1 and CDR2 from the germline V gene are SNHLY and FYNNEI. CDR3 length: 16 amino acids. In the study's own analysis: Estimation of nucleated cell counts relied on the amplification of reference gene primers. Libraries were prepared by immunoSEQ multiplex PCR; TCRdb keeps only in-frame clonotypes and omits some of them. For V, J and clone size, that table is used; D and trimming come from the DNA. The table records 180,000 or so clones, roughly 85% of them present only once. The sequence came from a human donor with active or convalescent COVID-19. The donor label of this sample is uncertain. The sequencing input was peripheral blood. The rearrangement links TRBV2 to TRBJ2-3, with TRBD2 matching over 13 bases. CDR3 residues: CASSARTSGGTDTQYF. The CDR3 region has the DNA TGTGCCAGCAGTGCCAGGACTAGCGGGGGCACTGATACGCAGTATTTT.